The 12 T cell receptor beta chains below come from one sample, sequenced in a study of shared clonotypes between healthy human individuals. Sequencing was performed with immunoSEQ multiplex PCR; in TCRdb, only in-frame clones are kept and a portion is missing. This sample has 700,000 or so clones; 60% to 80% occur once, and the top ten carry 1.5% to 2%. Source material: memory CD4+ T cells sorted from blood. Subset noted: CD45RA-negative fraction. The receptors derive from a woman in her twenties or thirties in good health.

This chain's CDR3 is CASSRLAGANQETQYF. In DNA, the CDR3 is TGTGCCAGTAGTCGACTAGCGGGAGCCAACCAAGAGACCCAGTACTTC. V and J are TRBV19 and TRBJ2-5, with 12 positions matching TRBD2. Germline assignment: CDR1 LNHDA and CDR2 SQIVND (reference sequence). This CDR3 has 16 amino acids. V was clipped by 5 bases and J by 0 bases; unmatched bases: 4.

CDR3 sequence reads: CASSGFESKAGGTDTQYF. The CDR3 DNA reads TGTGCCAGCAGTGGTTTTGAATCAAAAGCGGGGGGGACAGATACGCAGTATTTT. The chain links TRBV25-1 to TRBJ2-3, with 10 nucleotides matching TRBD2. V trimming: 4 bases; J trimming: 3 bases; junction bases outside the gene matches: 13. The CDR3 contains 18 residues. Germline V gene sequence: CDR1 MGHDK, CDR2 SYGVNS.

The V and J genes are TRBV5-6 and TRBJ2-2, with 12 bases lining up with TRBD1. The CDR3 contains 16 residues. Trimming removed 5 bases from V and 5 bases from J; junction bases left unmatched: 7. Germline V gives CDR1 SGHDT, CDR2 YYEEEE. The DNA of the CDR3 is TGTGCCAGCAGTCACCGGGACAGGGGGCTGACCGGGGAGCTGTTTTTT. Its translation: CASSHRDRGLTGELFF.

The chain combines TRBV28 with TRBJ1-3, with 7 bases identical to TRBD1. This CDR3 is built from 17 residues. Germline CDR1 MDHEN, CDR2 SYDVKM. V gave up 6 bases and J gave up 0 bases; unmatched junction bases: 11. Here the CDR3 DNA reads TGTGCCAGCAGACTCGCAGGGGGTACCTTCTCTGGAAACACCATATATTTT. Translating gives CASRLAGGTFSGNTIYF. The full variable domain, in which reference TRBV28 and TRBJ1-3 provide the parts outside the CDR3, is DVKVTQSSRYLVKRTGEKVFLECVQDMDHENMFWYRQDPGLGLRLIYFSYDVKMKEKGDIPEGYSVSREKKERFSLILESASTNQTSMYLCASRLAGGTFSGNTIYFGEGSWLTVV.

The chain carries TRBV5-6 and TRBJ2-1; D is unclear. The CDR3 sequence is 14 residues long. The germline V gene encodes CDR1 SGHDT and CDR2 YYEEEE. With 5 bases removed from V and 1 base from J, the gap between germline ends came to 10 bases. The CDR3 sequence is CASSPPRSYNEQFF. The CDR3 region has the DNA TGTGCCAGCAGTCCACCCAGGTCCTACAATGAGCAGTTCTTC.

The chain combines TRBV23-1 with TRBJ2-4; D unresolved. TRBV23-1 is recorded as an ORF, its role being uncertain. The CDR3 is 16 amino acids. With 0 bases removed from V and 1 base from J, the gap between germline ends came to 10 bases. This CDR3 reads CASSQSEGMAKNIQYF. CDR3 DNA sequence: TGCGCCAGCAGTCAATCGGAAGGGATGGCCAAAAACATTCAGTACTTC.

This chain links TRBV7-8 with TRBJ2-3, with TRBD2 matching over 7 bases. J gave up 2 bases and V 2 bases, and 7 bases lay outside the gene matches. Germline loops: CDR1 SGHVS, CDR2 FQNEAQ. The CDR3 is 16 amino acids. CDR3 sequence: CASSLRSGKLTDTQYF. In nucleotides, the CDR3 is TGTGCCAGCAGCTTAAGGAGCGGGAAACTCACAGATACGCAGTATTTT.

This clone was seen many times. The chain recombines TRBV7-2 with TRBJ2-1; D remains ambiguous. CDR3 length: 12 amino acids. V was shortened by 3 bases and J by 10 bases, with 10 bases between the two germline ends. Germline V gene data show CDR1 as SGHTA and CDR2 as FQGNSA. In DNA, the CDR3 is TGTGCCAGCAGCTTCCAGGATGGGGAGCAGTTCTTC. This translates into CASSFQDGEQFF.

J is TRBJ2-3 and V is TRBV28; D is possibly TRBD1 (6 bases). Germline assignment: CDR1 MDHEN and CDR2 SYDVKM. The CDR3 runs to 13 residues. With 8 bases removed from V and 4 bases from J, the gap between germline ends came to 13 bases. CDR3 sequence reads: CASLLAGADTQYF. CDR3 in DNA: TGTGCCAGCCTCCTAGCAGGGGCAGATACGCAGTATTTT.

This clone was seen a few times. This chain joins TRBV11-2 and TRBJ1-1; D perhaps matches TRBD1 (5 bases). Deletions cut 4 bases from V and 0 bases from J, with 12 bases between. This CDR3 region has 15 residues. CDR1 and CDR2 from the germline V gene are SGHAT and FQNNGV. CDR3 sequence (DNA): TGTGCCAGCAGCTCGGAAGGGGTTATGAACACTGAAGCTTTCTTT. Protein: CASSSEGVMNTEAFF.

The rearrangement uses TRBV29-1 and TRBJ1-5, with D perhaps matching TRBD1 (5 bases). V was clipped by 7 bases and J by 2 bases, with 9 bases between them. The CDR3 consists of 12 residues. Germline CDR1 SQVTM, CDR2 ANQGSEA. The DNA of the CDR3 is TGCAGCGCTAAGACAGGCAATCAGCCCCAGCATTTT. Translation: CSAKTGNQPQHF. The full variable domain, with the rest looked up from reference TRBV29-1 and TRBJ1-5, is SAVISQKPSRDICQRGTSLTIQCQVDSQVTMMFWYRQQPGQSLTLIATANQGSEATYESGFVIDKFPISRPNLTFSTLTVSNMSPEDSSIYLCSAKTGNQPQHFGDGTRLSIL.

In this sample, this clone turned up once. V gene TRBV2 combines with J gene TRBJ2-3, with TRBD2 identical over 9 bases. Germline V gene data show CDR1 as SNHLY and CDR2 as FYNNEI. The CDR3 has 15 amino acids. V was clipped by 7 bases and J by 6 bases; unmatched bases: 11. CDR3 in DNA: TGTGCCAGCAACAGACTAGCGGTAGATTCCGATACGCAGTATTTT. It encodes CASNRLAVDSDTQYF.